This T cell receptor (beta chain) was captured in a study of blood T cell repertoires in COVID-19. About the study: The analysed material was cDNA or gDNA that came from T cells, B-cell-depleted T cells, or PBMCs.

Germline assignment: CDR1 ENHRY and CDR2 SYGVKD. There are 19 residues in the CDR3. Trimming removed 6 bases from V and 7 bases from J, with 31 bases in between. The repertoire was sequenced with immunoSEQ multiplex PCR; TCRdb's copy has only in-frame clones and lacks some. The sample comprises around 15,000 clones, around nine tenths of which are singletons, and around 2.9% rests with the top ten. The V call is TRBV10-3, the J call TRBJ2-1, with D hard to call. Sequencing used peripheral blood. The TCR comes from a human donor in a cohort sampled during active COVID-19. The CDR3 sequence: CAISLTRLGASGHFNEQFF. The CDR3, as DNA: TGTGCCATCAGCCTTACCCGTCTAGGTGCTTCGGGTCACTTTAATGAGCAGTTCTTC.